The T cell receptor beta chain described here comes from a study of T cell clones after liver transplantation. Turning to the study itself: Apart from three HCV-positive recipients, transplants were for non-autoimmune, non-viral reasons.

Data came from immunoSEQ multiplex PCR; TCRdb stores just in-frame clones and leaves some out. The sample lists roughly 73,000 clones, 80% occurring once. Per germline, CDR1 LNHDA and CDR2 SQIVND (reference sequence). The length of the CDR3 is 15 residues. V gave up 6 bases and J gave up 1 base, with 16 bases separating them. The material sequenced was CD4+ T cells from blood, taken before liver transplant. The source of this sequence is a human donor who received a liver transplant. This rearrangement joins TRBV19 to TRBJ2-7; D possibly matches TRBD1 or TRBD2 (6 bases each). The CDR3 spells CASSSGTGTSYEQYF. The CDR3 bases are TGTGCCAGTAGCTCCGGAACAGGGACTTCCTACGAGCAGTACTTC.